These 24 T cell receptor beta chains were sequenced from one sample in a study of T cell repertoires in cytomegalovirus infection. Each CDR3 protein is one row after TCRdb ran MiXCR on the reads. The sample has about 230,000 distinct CDR3 sequences, roughly 23% seen once; the top ten hold 15% to 20%. What was sequenced was CD8+ T cells from PBMCs. Receptors were obtained from a human donor in good health (CMV status not recorded). Some clones in this sample may be carry-over from other donors' samples.

This clonotype was picked up a small number of times. The chain combines TRBV7-8 with TRBJ1-5; D gene uncertain. The germline gives CDR1 SGHVS, CDR2 FQNEAQ. The CDR3 totals 14 residues. V lost 8 bases and J 2 bases, leaving 13 bases between the germline ends. The CDR3 sequence is CASDISGGNQPQHF. CDR3 DNA: TGTGCCAGCGACATTTCAGGCGGCAATCAGCCCCAGCATTTT.

A few counts support this clonotype. This rearrangement joins TRBV9 to TRBJ2-1; weak D call: TRBD1 (6 bases). Trimming cost V 3 bases and J 10 bases, with 11 bases left between them. CDR1 and CDR2 (germline): SGDLS, YYNGEE. This CDR3 region has 12 residues. The CDR3 loop reads CASSAGQPEQFF. DNA of the CDR3: TGTGCCAGCAGCGCTGGACAGCCGGAGCAGTTCTTC.

The chain carries TRBV20-1 and TRBJ2-7, with 8 bases lining up with TRBD2. This CDR3 is built from 16 residues. CDR1 is DFQATT, CDR2 SNEGSKA, per germline (reference sequence). The V segment lost 2 bases and the J segment 2 bases; nucleotides outside the gene matches: 11. The CDR3 reads CSARSRETSAAYEQYF. In DNA form, the CDR3 reads TGCAGTGCTAGATCTCGAGAGACTAGCGCTGCCTACGAGCAGTACTTC.

This clonotype was observed at least ten times. The chain joins TRBV20-1 to TRBJ2-3, with D perhaps TRBD1 or TRBD2 (5 bases each). CDR3 size: 15 residues. Trimming stripped 6 bases from V and 1 base from J, with 17 bases between. From germline, CDR1 is DFQATT and CDR2 SNEGSKA (reference sequence). The CDR3: CSAMGPKRGTDTQYF. CDR3 in DNA: TGCAGTGCCATGGGACCGAAGCGTGGCACAGATACGCAGTATTTT.

The chain carries TRBV4-2 and TRBJ1-1; D is uncertain. With 1 base removed from V and 4 bases from J, the gap between germline ends came to 19 bases. The CDR3 length is 17 residues. The V gene's germline CDR1 is LGHNA and CDR2 YNFKEQ. The CDR3 loop reads CASSQGPLIVGFTEAFF. Here the CDR3 DNA reads TGTGCCAGCAGCCAAGGGCCCCTTATTGTAGGCTTCACTGAAGCTTTCTTT.

A few counts support this clonotype. The J gene is TRBJ1-1, the V gene TRBV6-1, with D unresolved. This CDR3 region has 14 residues. V lost 4 bases, J lost 0 bases, and 9 bases lay in between. Germline CDR1 is MNHNS and CDR2 is SASEGT. This chain's CDR3 is CASSVEVLNTEAFF. CDR3 DNA: TGTGCCAGCAGTGTTGAGGTGCTGAACACTGAAGCTTTCTTT.

This clonotype was detected ten times or more. The J gene is TRBJ2-3, the V gene TRBV7-2, with 12 positions matching TRBD2. J was trimmed by 2 bases and V by 0 bases; bases with no gene match: 18. In germline, CDR1 is SGHTA, CDR2 FQGNSA. The CDR3 is made up of 22 amino acids. CDR3 nucleotides: TGTGCCAGCAGCTTAGCGGCCCCTAGCGGGGGGGCCTTTGTTAGTTTCACAGATACGCAGTATTTT. Its translation: CASSLAAPSGGAFVSFTDTQYF.

This clonotype was recorded many times. The chain couples TRBV6-5 to TRBJ2-1; 9 bases agree with TRBD2. Losses at the gene ends were 2 bases for V and 4 bases for J; bases not matched to a gene: 6. The CDR3 contains 16 residues. Germline loops: CDR1 MNHEY, CDR2 SVGAGI. This CDR3 is CASSYVAGAPYNEQFF. The CDR3, as DNA: TGTGCCAGCAGTTACGTAGCGGGGGCCCCATACAATGAGCAGTTCTTC.

This clonotype was observed a handful of times. This chain joins TRBV7-9 and TRBJ2-7; 8 nucleotides align to TRBD1. The germline V gene has CDR1 SEHNR and CDR2 FQNEAQ (reference sequence). CDR3 size: 15 residues. V lost 1 base, J lost 6 bases, and 8 bases stayed unmatched. CDR3 sequence reads: CASSLVGTGGPEQYF. CDR3 coding DNA: TGTGCCAGCAGCTTAGTTGGGACAGGCGGTCCCGAGCAGTACTTC.

Ten or more counts support this clonotype. This chain links TRBV12-3 or TRBV12-4 with TRBJ2-5; 8 bases fit TRBD1. The CDR3 is made up of 18 amino acids. V lost 6 bases to trimming and J lost 5 bases; unmatched junction nucleotides: 20. The CDR3 loop is CASSRLTIGQGAWETQYF. CDR3 nucleotides: TGTGCCAGCAGCCGATTGACGATCGGGCAGGGGGCCTGGGAGACCCAGTACTTC.

There are a few counts of this clonotype. The CDR3 loop reads CASSPQAGGLKDTQYF. The CDR3 DNA reads TGTGCCAGCAGCCCCCAAGCGGGGGGGCTTAAAGATACGCAGTATTTT. V usage is TRBV11-2 and J usage is TRBJ2-3; TRBD2 matches at 10 bases. V trimming: 5 bases; J trimming: 5 bases; junction bases outside the gene matches: 10. Germline V gene data show CDR1 as SGHAT and CDR2 as FQNNGV. This CDR3 is 16 amino acids long.

This clonotype has a handful of counts. The genes are TRBV12-3 or TRBV12-4 and TRBJ1-1; a weak D match, TRBD1 (5 bases). This CDR3 is 15 amino acids long. V dropped 7 bases and J dropped 6 bases, with 21 bases sitting between them. The CDR3 reads CASNRAFRGYAEAFF. As DNA, the CDR3 is TGTGCCAGCAACCGAGCATTCCGGGGGTACGCTGAAGCTTTCTTT.

This clonotype showed up just a few times. This chain links TRBV15 with TRBJ2-5; D perhaps matches TRBD1 (6 bases). The CDR3 length is 15 residues. Germline-derived CDR1 and CDR2 are LNHNV and YYDKDF (reference sequence). V was pared by 2 bases and J by 1 base, with 11 bases between. In nucleotides, the CDR3 is TGTGCCACCAGCAGATCTTCGGACAGCCAAGAGACCCAGTACTTC. Translation gives CATSRSSDSQETQYF.

The rearrangement joins TRBV7-8 to TRBJ2-1; D perhaps matches TRBD2 (6 bases). V lost 1 base, J lost 6 bases, and 10 bases lay in between. The CDR3 runs 14 residues. Germline CDR1 reads SGHVS; CDR2 reads FQNEAQ. The CDR3 nucleotides are TGTGCCAGCAGCTTAGATACTAGCTTCAATGAGCAGTTCTTC. As protein: CASSLDTSFNEQFF.

The chain carries TRBV20-1 and TRBJ1-4, with a tentative D call TRBD1 (6 bases). V dropped 5 bases and J dropped 10 bases, with 20 bases sitting between them. Germline V gives CDR1 DFQATT, CDR2 SNEGSKA (reference sequence). The CDR3 runs to 14 residues. The CDR3, as DNA: TGCAGTGCTTCCTTGGGGGCTCCCGGAGGAAAACTGTTTTTT. Amino acid sequence: CSASLGAPGGKLFF.

This clonotype was counted at least ten times. This sequence joins TRBV3-1 and TRBJ2-3; 14 bases agree with TRBD2. This CDR3 is built from 20 residues. Per germline, CDR1 LGHDT and CDR2 YNNKEL (reference sequence). Losses at the gene ends were 0 bases for V and 8 bases for J; bases not matched to a gene: 16. DNA for the CDR3: TGTGCCAGCAGCCAAGATCGAATGACTAGCGGGGGGGCGTCAATGGTTACGCAGTATTTT. Its translation is CASSQDRMTSGGASMVTQYF.

This clonotype was seen more than once but under ten times. This sequence joins TRBV7-2 and TRBJ2-5, with a tentative D call TRBD1 (5 bases). This CDR3 has 14 residues. Trimming removed 3 bases from V and 7 bases from J, with 15 bases in between. Germline CDR1 reads SGHTA; CDR2 reads FQGNSA. As DNA, the CDR3 is TGTGCCAGCAGCTTCCCTGGGGCGCTCGGGACCCAGTACTTC. As protein: CASSFPGALGTQYF.

The V call is TRBV19, the J call TRBJ2-1; D is uncertain. The germline V gene encodes CDR1 LNHDA and CDR2 SQIVND (reference sequence). Trimming cost V 2 bases and J 7 bases, with 12 bases left between them. The CDR3 runs to 14 residues. The CDR3 is CASSISSPQNEQFF. CDR3 nucleotide sequence: TGTGCCAGTAGTATATCGTCTCCCCAAAATGAGCAGTTCTTC.

In this sample, this clonotype turned up a few times. The J gene is TRBJ2-7, the V gene TRBV15; D is unresolved. V lost 0 bases, J lost 5 bases, and 8 bases lay in between. CDR3 size: 13 residues. The germline gives CDR1 LNHNV, CDR2 YYDKDF (reference sequence). This CDR3 is CATSRDKVHEQYF. The CDR3 DNA follows: TGTGCCACCAGCAGAGATAAGGTCCACGAGCAGTACTTC.

This clonotype showed up just once. Its ends do not fully match the called genes, so a read error is possible. The chain carries TRBV4-1 and TRBJ2-3, with a tentative D call TRBD1 (6 bases). Germline V lookup: CDR1 MGHRA, CDR2 YSYEKL. CDR3 size: 16 residues. DNA for the CDR3: TGTGCCAGCAGGGTATCCGGGACAAGGACGACAGATACGCAGTATTTT. It translates to CASRVSGTRTTDTQYF.

This chain uses TRBV6-6 with TRBJ2-3; D is uncertain. The CDR3 is 12 residues long. V was pared by 0 bases and J by 6 bases, with 4 bases between. Germline CDR1 reads MNHNY; CDR2 reads SVGAGI (reference sequence). The CDR3 DNA sequence: TGTGCCAGCAGTTACTCCCTTGATACGCAGTATTTT. Translation: CASSYSLDTQYF.

This clonotype appeared a few times. The chain employs TRBV27 and TRBJ2-6, with D uncertain. Germline V gives CDR1 MNHEY, CDR2 SMNVEV (reference sequence). Trimming stripped 9 bases from V and 1 base from J, with 7 bases between. The CDR3 totals 13 residues. This CDR3 reads CASGVSGANVLTF. CDR3 in DNA: TGTGCCAGTGGGGTGTCTGGGGCCAACGTCCTGACTTTC.

This chain connects TRBV6-5 to TRBJ1-4; unclear D gene. V shed 4 bases and J shed 0 bases, with 9 bases lying between them. Germline-derived CDR1 and CDR2 are MNHEY and SVGAGI. The CDR3 is 15 amino acids. CDR3 in DNA: TGTGCCAGCAGTTCTTACGGGTCAACTAATGAAAAACTGTTTTTT. This translates into CASSSYGSTNEKLFF.

In its sample, this clonotype was seen a few times. The V call is TRBV20-1, the J call TRBJ2-3; TRBD2 matches 8 bases. The CDR3 runs to 15 residues. From germline, CDR1 is DFQATT and CDR2 SNEGSKA (reference sequence). After removal of 3 bases from V and 4 bases from J, the junction contained 9 bases not matched to a gene. In DNA, the CDR3 is TGCAGTGCTAGTCGGCGCGGGGGGTCCCCAGATACGCAGTATTTT. Protein product: CSASRRGGSPDTQYF.